This T cell receptor beta chain was sequenced in a study of sequential checkpoint blockade in melanoma. The overall study: Arm A got nivolumab then ipilimumab; arm B the reverse, 1:1. After both sequences, patients received maintenance nivolumab.

As to treatment: randomized to nivolumab then ipilimumab (arm A) or the reverse (arm B). Patients had received no earlier DNA-damaging chemotherapy. From thawed PBMCs, live CD3+CD8+ cells negative for CD19 and CD56 were sorted. Sequencing was performed with immunoSEQ multiplex PCR; in TCRdb, only in-frame clones are kept and a portion is missing. The sample shows approximately 18,000 clones, over 55% of them seen only once. The specimen was CD8+ T cells sorted from blood (inferred from file names), collected from a patient given nivolumab and ipilimumab in sequence. This receptor was obtained from a human donor with melanoma.

CDR3 nucleotides: TGTGCCAGCCTAGGTGGAAACACCATATATTTT. This sequence encodes CASLGGNTIYF. The chain employs TRBV6-6 and TRBJ1-3; D not certain. This CDR3 contains 11 residues. Per the germline V gene, CDR1 is MNHNY and CDR2 is SVGAGI (reference sequence). V shed 8 bases and J shed 3 bases, with 5 bases lying between them.